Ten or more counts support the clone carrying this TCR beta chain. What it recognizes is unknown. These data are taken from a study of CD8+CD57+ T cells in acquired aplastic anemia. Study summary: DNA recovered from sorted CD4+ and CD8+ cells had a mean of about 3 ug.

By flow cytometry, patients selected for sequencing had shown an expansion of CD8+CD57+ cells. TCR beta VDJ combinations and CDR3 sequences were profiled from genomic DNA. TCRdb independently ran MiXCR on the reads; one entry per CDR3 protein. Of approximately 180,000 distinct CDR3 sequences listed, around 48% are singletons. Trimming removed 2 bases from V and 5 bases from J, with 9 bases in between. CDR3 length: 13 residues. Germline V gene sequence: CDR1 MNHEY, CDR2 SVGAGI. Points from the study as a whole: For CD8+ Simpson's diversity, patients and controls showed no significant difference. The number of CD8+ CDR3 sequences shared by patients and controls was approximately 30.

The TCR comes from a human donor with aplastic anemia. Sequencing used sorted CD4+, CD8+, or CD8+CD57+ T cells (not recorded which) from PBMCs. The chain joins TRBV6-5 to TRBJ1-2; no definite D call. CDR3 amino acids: CASSYRLGYGYTF. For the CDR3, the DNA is TGTGCCAGCAGTTACCGTCTGGGGTATGGCTACACCTTC.